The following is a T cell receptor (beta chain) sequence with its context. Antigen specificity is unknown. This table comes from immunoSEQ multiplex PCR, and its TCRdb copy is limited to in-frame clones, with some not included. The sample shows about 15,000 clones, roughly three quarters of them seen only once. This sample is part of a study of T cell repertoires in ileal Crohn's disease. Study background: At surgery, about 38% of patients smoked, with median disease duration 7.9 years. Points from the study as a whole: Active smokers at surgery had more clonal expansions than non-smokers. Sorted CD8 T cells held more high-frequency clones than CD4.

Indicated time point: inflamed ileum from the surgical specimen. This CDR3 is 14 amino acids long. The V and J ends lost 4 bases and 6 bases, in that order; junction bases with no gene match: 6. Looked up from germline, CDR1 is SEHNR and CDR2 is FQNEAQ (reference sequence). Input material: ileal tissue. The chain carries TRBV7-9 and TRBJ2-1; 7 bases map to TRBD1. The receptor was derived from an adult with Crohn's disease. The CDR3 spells CASSSPGQTNEQFF. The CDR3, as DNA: TGTGCCAGCAGCTCCCCGGGACAGACCAATGAGCAGTTCTTC.